This TCR beta chain was retrieved from a study of OX40 agonist ivuxolimab in advanced cancers. Study context: Patients were infused with ivuxolimab every 2 weeks at 0.01 to 10 mg/kg.

Profiling relied on immunoSEQ multiplex PCR, and the TCRdb table lists in-frame clones only, not all of them. The sample contains about 40,000 clones, approximately 86% of which appear only once. Germline CDR1 MNHEY, CDR2 SMNVEV (reference sequence). This CDR3 comprises 13 residues. V shed 7 bases and J 2 bases; nucleotides not matched to a gene: 5. Specimen: CD4+ or CD8+ T cells sorted from blood, collected in a trial of the OX40 agonist ivuxolimab. The chain couples TRBV27 to TRBJ2-7; 7 nucleotides match TRBD1. The clonotype comes from an adult with an advanced solid tumor such as melanoma, head and neck, liver or kidney cancer. The CDR3 bases are TGTGCCAGCATAGGACAGGCCCCCTACGAGCAGTACGTC. The encoded protein is CASIGQAPYEQYV.